Below are 10 T cell receptor beta chains sequenced from a single sample in a study of identical twins. A single record per CDR3 protein comes from TCRdb applying MiXCR to the 5' RACE reads. Here the sample spans roughly 720,000 distinct CDR3 sequences, about 20% being singletons. The same sample was also used in a study of T cells expressing NK-cell markers.

The sequenced sample consisted of PBMCs. These receptors originate from a woman aged 18-29 years in good health.

The V gene is TRBV7-9, the J gene TRBJ2-3, with 9 nucleotides matching TRBD2. Germline V gives CDR1 SEHNR, CDR2 FQNEAQ (reference sequence). CDR3 length: 15 residues. After removal of 6 bases from V and 2 bases from J, the junction contained 6 bases not matched to a gene. In DNA form, the CDR3 reads TGTGCCAGCAGGTCTCTAGCGGGGCTCACAGATACGCAGTATTTT. Residues: CASRSLAGLTDTQYF.

This clonotype was counted a few times. V gene TRBV12-3 or TRBV12-4 combines with J gene TRBJ1-5, with TRBD1 identical over 8 bases. V dropped 7 bases and J dropped 5; count of bases not matched to a gene: 7. This CDR3 comprises 14 residues. In nucleotides, the CDR3 is TGTGCCAGCAATTCGCGGGACAGGCATCAGCCCCAGCATTTT. Residues: CASNSRDRHQPQHF.

The rearrangement joins TRBV11-2 to TRBJ1-6, with D unresolved. From germline, CDR1 is SGHAT and CDR2 FQNNGV. Trimming cost V 5 bases and J 11 bases, with 10 bases left between them. The CDR3 covers 12 residues. This CDR3 is CASSAGGAPLHF. Here the CDR3 DNA reads TGTGCCAGCAGCGCCGGAGGAGCACCCCTCCACTTT. The full variable domain, in which reference TRBV11-2 and TRBJ1-6 provide the parts outside the CDR3, is EAGVAQSPRYKIIEKRQSVAFWCNPISGHATLYWYQQILGQGPKLLIQFQNNGVVDDSQLPKDRFSAERLKGVDSTLKIQPAKLEDSAVYLCASSAGGAPLHFGNGTRLTVT.

This sequence joins TRBV6-1 and TRBJ2-3; a weak D match, TRBD1 (5 bases). Germline values: CDR1 MNHNS, CDR2 SASEGT. V was pared by 6 bases and J by 2 bases, with 15 bases between. The CDR3 contains 15 residues. As DNA, the CDR3 is TGTGCCAGCAGCCGGGCAGGGATTTCCACAGATACGCAGTATTTT. Translating it yields CASSRAGISTDTQYF.

The V call is TRBV30, the J call TRBJ1-6, with TRBD1 as a possible D gene (5 bases). Deletions cut 8 bases from V and 4 bases from J, with 15 bases between. The CDR3 extends over 14 amino acids. The germline gives CDR1 GTSNPN, CDR2 SVGIG (reference sequence). The CDR3 DNA is TGTGCCGGAAAGACAGATCGGTATAATTCACCCCTCCACTTT. Translating gives CAGKTDRYNSPLHF.

This clonotype showed up just a few times. V is TRBV20-1 and J is TRBJ2-5, with no clear D. The germline V gene has CDR1 DFQATT and CDR2 SNEGSKA (reference sequence). Trimming removed 8 bases from V and 5 bases from J, with 12 bases in between. The CDR3 length is 11 residues. For the CDR3, the DNA is TGCAGTCTTGGCCCCGGTGAGACCCAGTACTTC. This translates into CSLGPGETQYF.

This clonotype was observed a few times. The V and J genes are TRBV20-1 and TRBJ1-5; 7 bases agree with TRBD1. Germline CDR1 and CDR2: DFQATT and SNEGSKA (reference sequence). The ends lost 5 bases at V and 0 bases at J; junction bases unmatched: 10. This CDR3 contains 16 residues. The CDR3 region has the DNA TGCAGTGCTGCTCGTACAGGGGACTTTAGCAATCAGCCCCAGCATTTT. Translated, it gives CSAARTGDFSNQPQHF.

The chain couples TRBV6-2 or TRBV6-3 to TRBJ2-1; D is possibly TRBD2 (5 bases). Germline-derived CDR1 and CDR2 are MNHEY and SVGEGT. Trimming pared 8 bases from V and 0 bases from J, leaving 14 bases between. There are 15 residues in the CDR3. For the CDR3, the DNA is TGTGCCAGCGGGCGGACTGCGAGCTCCTACAATGAGCAGTTCTTC. It codes for CASGRTASSYNEQFF.

The chain recombines TRBV20-1 with TRBJ1-1; D is possibly TRBD1 (5 bases). This CDR3 region has 14 residues. The V and J ends lost 3 bases and 1 base respectively, with 12 bases between them. The germline CDR1 and CDR2 sequences are DFQATT and SNEGSKA (reference sequence). The CDR3 bases are TGCAGTGCTAGCAGGGAGTCGAGGAACACTGAAGCTTTCTTT. It yields the protein CSASRESRNTEAFF.

This clonotype was seen a few times. The V call is TRBV24-1, the J call TRBJ2-3; TRBD2 aligns across 11 bases. The CDR3 sequence is 16 residues long. From germline, CDR1 is KGHDR and CDR2 SFDVKD. V shed 4 bases, J shed 3 bases, and the junction held 5 bases outside the gene matches. The CDR3 DNA follows: TGTGCCACCAGTGACCCGACTAGCGGGGAAACAGATACGCAGTATTTT. It translates to CATSDPTSGETDTQYF.